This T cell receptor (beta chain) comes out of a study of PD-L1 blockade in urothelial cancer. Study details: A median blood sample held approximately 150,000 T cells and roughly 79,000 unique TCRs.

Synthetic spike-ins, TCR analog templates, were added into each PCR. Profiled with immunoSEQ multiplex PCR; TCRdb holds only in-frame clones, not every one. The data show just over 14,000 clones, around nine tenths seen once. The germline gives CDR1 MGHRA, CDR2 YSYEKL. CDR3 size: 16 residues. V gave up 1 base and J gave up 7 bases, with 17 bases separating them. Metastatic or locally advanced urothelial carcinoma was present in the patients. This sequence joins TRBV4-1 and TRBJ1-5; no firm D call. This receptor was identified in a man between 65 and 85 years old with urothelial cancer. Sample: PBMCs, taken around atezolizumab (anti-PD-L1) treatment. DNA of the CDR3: TGCGCCAGCAGCCAAGCCCCCCGGTCAGGCGGGCAGCCCCAGCATTTT. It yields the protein CASSQAPRSGGQPQHF.